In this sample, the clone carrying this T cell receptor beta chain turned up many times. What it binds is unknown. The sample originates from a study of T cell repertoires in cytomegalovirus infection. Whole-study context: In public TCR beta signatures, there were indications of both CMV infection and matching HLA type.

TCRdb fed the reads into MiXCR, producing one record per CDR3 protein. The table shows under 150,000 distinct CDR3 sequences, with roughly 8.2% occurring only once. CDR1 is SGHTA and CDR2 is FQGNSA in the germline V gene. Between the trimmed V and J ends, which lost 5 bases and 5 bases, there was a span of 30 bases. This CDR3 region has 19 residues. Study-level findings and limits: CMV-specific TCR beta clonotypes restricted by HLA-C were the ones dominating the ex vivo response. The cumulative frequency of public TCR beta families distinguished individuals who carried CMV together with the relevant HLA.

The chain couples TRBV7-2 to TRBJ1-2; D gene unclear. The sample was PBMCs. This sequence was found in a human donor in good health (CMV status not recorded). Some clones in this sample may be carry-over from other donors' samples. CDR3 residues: CASSLRLPGSFGSWYGYTF. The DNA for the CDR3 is TGTGCCAGCAGCCTTAGACTGCCCGGGTCATTCGGGTCCTGGTATGGCTACACCTTC.